Listed below are T cell receptor beta chains from one sample, sequenced in a study of blood T cell repertoires in COVID-19. The repertoire was sequenced with immunoSEQ multiplex PCR; TCRdb's copy has only in-frame clones and lacks some. The table records some 150,000 clones, around 86% of them present only once. The source material was peripheral blood. The receptor set was obtained from a man between 65 and 85 years old with acute or convalescent COVID-19. CDR3s include the opening cysteine and the closing phenylalanine or tryptophan. The D gene is left open where the match is weak. Size values are once, few and many counts, or a class for expanded clones, and some rows have none.

>TRBV28|.|TRBJ1-1|.
CASSLWRGSEAFF
TGTGCCAGCAGTTTATGGCGCGGGAGTGAAGCTTTCTTT
>TRBV5-6|.|TRBJ2-3|.
CASSLLGQYDTQYF
TGTGCCAGCAGCTTGTTGGGGCAATACGATACGCAGTATTTT
>TRBV10-1|.|TRBJ1-2|TRBD1
CASIKGASFGYTF
TGCGCCAGCATAAAGGGGGCGAGTTTTGGCTACACCTTC
>TRBV7-2|.|TRBJ2-7|TRBD1
CASTIGTGGFVYEQYF
TGTGCCAGCACTATAGGGACAGGGGGATTTGTCTACGAGCAGTACTTC
>TRBV2|.|TRBJ2-7|TRBD2
CASSPRTSGRHEQYF
TGTGCCAGCAGCCCCAGGACTAGCGGGAGACACGAGCAGTACTTC
>TRBV28|.|TRBJ1-2|.
CASSPDRSRDGYTF
TGTGCCAGCAGTCCCGACAGGAGTCGTGATGGCTACACCTTC
>TRBV7-3|.|TRBJ2-3|.
CASSLTPGGDTQYF
TGTGCCAGCAGCTTAACCCCCGGAGGAGATACGCAGTATTTT
>TRBV20-1|.|TRBJ2-7|.
CSASNGGNHEQYF
TGCAGTGCTAGTAACGGCGGGAACCACGAGCAGTACTTC
>TRBV28|.|TRBJ2-5|.
CASSLTATQETQYF
TGTGCCAGCAGTTTAACAGCTACCCAAGAGACCCAGTACTTC
>TRBV7-6|.|TRBJ1-2|.
CASSLKTRAESYTF
TGTGCCAGCAGCTTAAAAACTAGAGCCGAGAGCTACACCTTC
>TRBV19|.|TRBJ1-4|TRBD1
CASSRQGAGDEKLFF
TGTGCCAGTAGTCGGCAGGGGGCCGGAGATGAAAAACTGTTTTTT
>TRBV12-3/TRBV12-4|.|TRBJ2-7|.
CAREYEQYF
TGTGCCAGGGAGTACGAGCAGTACTTC
>TRBV19|.|TRBJ1-1|.
CASSPSGYRTEAFF
TGTGCCAGTAGTCCCTCCGGGTATCGAACTGAAGCTTTCTTT
>TRBV19|.|TRBJ2-5|TRBD1
CASSILGQPKETQYF
TGTGCCAGTAGTATATTGGGACAGCCGAAAGAGACCCAGTACTTC
>TRBV5-8|.|TRBJ1-5|.
CASNPSGRSNQPQHF
TGTGCCAGCAACCCAAGTGGGAGAAGCAATCAGCCCCAGCATTTT
>TRBV27|.|TRBJ1-1|TRBD1
CASRFDRGRTEAFF
TGTGCCAGCAGGTTCGACAGGGGGCGAACTGAAGCTTTCTTT
>TRBV19|.|TRBJ1-5|TRBD1
CASRIDRDQPQHF
TGTGCCAGTAGGATCGACAGGGATCAGCCCCAGCATTTT
>TRBV9|.|TRBJ2-2|.
CASSRLDNTGELFF
TGTGCCAGCAGTCGACTCGATAACACCGGGGAGCTGTTTTTT
>TRBV7-8|.|TRBJ2-7|TRBD1
CASSSSTGTYEQYF
TGTGCCAGCAGCTCCTCGACAGGGACCTACGAGCAGTACTTC
>TRBV7-8|.|TRBJ2-7|TRBD2
CASSTLAGAYEQYF
TGTGCCAGCAGCACCCTAGCGGGAGCCTACGAGCAGTACTTC
>TRBV5-1|.|TRBJ2-3|TRBD2
CASSLVLSGSVGDTQYF
TGCGCCAGCAGCTTGGTTCTTAGCGGGAGTGTCGGGGATACGCAGTATTTT
>TRBV2|.|TRBJ2-5|.
CASSALQSGKTQYF
TGTGCCAGCAGTGCTCTTCAGTCCGGGAAGACCCAGTACTTC
>TRBV7-3|.|TRBJ1-2|.
CASSPHGDTSYTF
TGTGCCAGCAGCCCACACGGGGACACAAGCTACACCTTC
>TRBV13|.|TRBJ2-3|.
CASSLRLTDTQYF
TGTGCCAGCAGTCTTAGACTCACAGATACGCAGTATTTT
>TRBV9|.|TRBJ2-1|.
CASSRIPSSYNEQFF
TGTGCCAGCAGCCGAATCCCCAGCTCCTACAATGAGCAGTTCTTC
>TRBV5-1|few|TRBJ2-5|TRBD2
CASSLTIAGGETQYF
TGCGCCAGCAGCTTGACAATAGCGGGAGGAGAGACCCAGTACTTC
>TRBV5-6|.|TRBJ1-6|.
CASSLFLFNSPLHF
TGTGCCAGCAGCTTGTTCCTTTTTAATTCACCCCTCCACTTT
>TRBV6-5|.|TRBJ1-6|.
CASNSGNNSPLHF
TGTGCCAGTAACAGTGGAAATAATTCACCCCTCCACTTT
>TRBV7-3|.|TRBJ2-5|TRBD1
CASSLDRVQETQYF
TGTGCCAGCAGCTTAGACAGGGTACAAGAGACCCAGTACTTC
>TRBV6-2/TRBV6-3|.|TRBJ1-5|.
CASSLDTYQPQHF
TGTGCCAGCAGTTTGGACACTTATCAGCCCCAGCATTTT
>TRBV27|.|TRBJ2-1|TRBD2
CASSFLADHNEQFF
TGTGCCAGCAGTTTTCTAGCGGACCACAATGAGCAGTTCTTC
>TRBV6-2/TRBV6-3|once|TRBJ1-2|.
CASSYSGGRRGYTF
TGTGCCAGCAGTTACTCAGGGGGTCGAAGAGGCTACACCTTC
>TRBV5-1|.|TRBJ2-5|TRBD1
CASRGTGRLETQYF
TGCGCCAGCAGAGGGACAGGCAGACTAGAGACCCAGTACTTC
>TRBV29-1|.|TRBJ2-3|TRBD2
CSGTGLAGEGGTDTQYF
TGCAGCGGAACGGGACTAGCGGGAGAGGGAGGCACAGATACGCAGTATTTT
>TRBV20-1|.|TRBJ1-2|.
CSASIRERAYGYTF
TGCAGTGCTAGTATCCGAGAGAGGGCTTATGGCTACACCTTC
>TRBV3-1/TRBV3-2|once|TRBJ2-4|TRBD1
CASSRGQPDKNIQYF
TGTGCCAGCAGCCGGGGACAGCCCGACAAAAACATTCAGTACTTC
>TRBV27|.|TRBJ1-5|.
CASTPREFSNQPQHF
TGTGCCAGCACCCCCCGGGAGTTTAGCAATCAGCCCCAGCATTTT
>TRBV28|.|TRBJ1-1|TRBD1
CASSFLFRDRGPRDTEAFF
TGTGCCAGCAGTTTTCTTTTTCGGGACAGGGGGCCTAGGGACACTGAAGCTTTCTTT
>TRBV28|.|TRBJ2-7|.
CASSWGWGGNEQYF
TGTGCCAGCAGTTGGGGCTGGGGGGGCAACGAGCAGTACTTC
>TRBV7-9|.|TRBJ1-2|.
CASSPTGRTIRGYTF
TGTGCCAGCAGCCCTACTGGCAGGACAATAAGGGGCTACACCTTC
>TRBV5-6|.|TRBJ2-7|TRBD2
CASRTTLAGFSYEQYF
TGTGCCAGCAGGACTACTCTAGCGGGTTTTTCCTACGAGCAGTACTTC
>TRBV7-3|.|TRBJ2-3|.
CASSPGSTDTQYF
TGTGCCAGCAGCCCCGGTAGCACAGATACGCAGTATTTT
>TRBV5-6|.|TRBJ1-6|TRBD1
CASSFGGTDYSPLHF
TGTGCCAGCAGCTTCGGCGGGACAGATTATTCACCCCTCCACTTT
>TRBV6-5|.|TRBJ2-3|.
CASSYQSTDTQYF
TGTGCCAGCAGCTACCAAAGCACAGATACGCAGTATTTT
>TRBV6-2/TRBV6-3|.|TRBJ1-1|.
CASSYGQTNTEAFF
TGTGCCAGCAGTTATGGACAGACGAACACTGAAGCTTTCTTT
>TRBV7-9|.|TRBJ2-1|.
CASTPGVYNEQFF
TGTGCCAGCACCCCAGGGGTTTACAATGAGCAGTTCTTC
>TRBV28|.|TRBJ2-5|TRBD2
CASSPGTRGEETQYF
TGTGCCAGCAGTCCCGGGACTAGGGGAGAAGAGACCCAGTACTTC
>TRBV2|few|TRBJ2-1|TRBD2
CASSGGTPNEQFF
TGTGCCAGCAGCGGGGGGACCCCCAATGAGCAGTTCTTC
>TRBV6-5|.|TRBJ2-5|TRBD1
CASRYRGTGETQYF
TGTGCCAGCAGATACAGGGGCACCGGAGAGACCCAGTACTTC
>TRBV19|.|TRBJ1-1|TRBD1
CASSPHRGTEAFF
TGTGCCAGTAGTCCTCACAGGGGCACTGAAGCTTTCTTT
>TRBV5-8|.|TRBJ1-1|TRBD1
CASSLRSFQGENTEAFF
TGTGCCAGCAGCTTAAGAAGTTTTCAGGGGGAGAACACTGAAGCTTTCTTT
>TRBV5-1|few|TRBJ1-5|TRBD1
CASSLGTGGGSNQPQHF
TGCGCCAGCAGCTTGGGGACAGGGGGTGGTAGCAATCAGCCCCAGCATTTT